This entry lists 20 T cell receptor beta chains sequenced from one sample in a study of blood T cells in healthy people across ages. A sample-barcoded 5' primer and a J-beta primer mix were used in a second PCR of roughly 6 to 12 cycles. One entry per CDR3 protein results from TCRdb running MiXCR on the 5' RACE reads. The top ten hold about 7.7% of the sample, which has about 1.7 million distinct CDR3 sequences, roughly 27% seen once. The sequenced sample was blood. The receptor source for this set is a woman aged 25 to 39 in good health.

This clonotype was seen a few times. The rearrangement uses TRBV30 and TRBJ2-7, with TRBD2 matching 7 bases. This CDR3 contains 12 residues. Germline loops: CDR1 GTSNPN, CDR2 SVGIG (reference sequence). V lost 8 bases to trimming and J lost 2 bases; unmatched junction nucleotides: 6. CDR3 nucleotides: TGTGCCCCCAGCGGGACGGCCTACGAGCAGTACTTC. Its protein is CAPSGTAYEQYF.

This clonotype was seen a few times. The chain links TRBV28 to TRBJ1-6, with D perhaps matching TRBD1 (5 bases). This CDR3 region has 14 residues. V was cut by 10 bases and J by 7 bases, with 17 bases left in between. Germline loops: CDR1 MDHEN, CDR2 SYDVKM. CDR3: CANELGRLNSPLHF. CDR3 DNA sequence: TGTGCCAACGAGCTGGGACGGCTCAATTCACCCCTCCACTTT.

This clonotype appeared a few times. The V and J genes are TRBV7-2 and TRBJ2-3; D is perhaps TRBD1 or TRBD2 (5 bases each). Germline CDR1 and CDR2: SGHTA and FQGNSA. This CDR3 region has 16 residues. V was trimmed by 2 bases and J by 0 bases, leaving 12 bases between them. This CDR3 is CASSLRPGASTDTQYF. DNA of the CDR3: TGTGCCAGCAGCTTACGCCCCGGGGCTAGCACAGATACGCAGTATTTT.

The J gene is TRBJ2-7, the V gene TRBV10-2, with 7 nucleotides matching TRBD1. Germline assignment: CDR1 WSHSY and CDR2 SAAADI. V trimming: 6 bases; J trimming: 7 bases; junction bases outside the gene matches: 21. The CDR3 consists of 17 residues. The CDR3 nucleotides are TGCGCCAGCAGGGGGCAACCGGGACAGCCGCCCCGGGGTGAGCAGTACTTC. It codes for CASRGQPGQPPRGEQYF.

The chain links TRBV11-2 to TRBJ1-1; D is unresolved. Germline V CDR1 and CDR2: SGHAT, FQNNGV. This CDR3 has 11 amino acids. Trimming took off 5 bases at V and 6 bases at J, with 7 bases between the two ends. CDR3 sequence (DNA): TGTGCCAGCAGCCCCGTCCCTGAAGCTTTCTTT. Translating gives CASSPVPEAFF.

The J gene is TRBJ2-7, the V gene TRBV10-1; no definite D call. The CDR3 contains 15 residues. V was pared by 3 bases and J by 2 bases, with 14 bases between. CDR1 WNHNN and CDR2 SYGVQD come from the germline V gene (reference sequence). The CDR3 DNA follows: TGCGCCAGCAGTGACGAGAAGGGTTTTCCCTACGAGCAGTACTTC. It encodes CASSDEKGFPYEQYF.

This chain joins TRBV14 and TRBJ1-2; no clear D. CDR1 is SGHDN and CDR2 is FVKESK in the germline V gene. The CDR3 spans 14 residues. V dropped 2 bases and J dropped 8 bases, with 15 bases sitting between them. Here the CDR3 DNA reads TGTGCCAGCAGCCAACAGGCGGGGATCCAAGGCTACACCTTC. Its translation is CASSQQAGIQGYTF.

V gene TRBV10-3 combines with J gene TRBJ1-5; 8 bases are a match to TRBD1. The CDR3 is 15 amino acids. CDR1 is ENHRY, CDR2 SYGVKD, per germline. Trimming took 3 bases from V and 5 from J; bases not matched to a gene: 6. The CDR3 loop is CAISDSNRGYQPQHF. CDR3 bases: TGTGCCATCAGTGACTCTAACAGGGGGTATCAGCCCCAGCATTTT.

The chain uses TRBV5-1 and TRBJ1-1; no definite D call. The V end was cut by 4 bases, the J end by 2 bases, with 18 bases between. Per germline, CDR1 SGHRS and CDR2 YFSETQ. The CDR3 is made up of 16 amino acids. The CDR3 nucleotides are TGCGCCAGCAGCCCGAATGGGTTGGGGATCAACACTGAAGCTTTCTTT. Protein sequence: CASSPNGLGINTEAFF.

The chain carries TRBV10-3 and TRBJ2-1, with 8 bases identical to TRBD1. The trim removed 4 bases at V and 6 bases at J, leaving 2 bases unmatched. The CDR3 extends over 13 amino acids. Germline CDR1 and CDR2: ENHRY and SYGVKD. CDR3 nucleotide sequence: TGTGCCATCAGTGCCGGGACAGGCAATGAGCAGTTCTTC. Encoded protein: CAISAGTGNEQFF.

The chain employs TRBV5-1 and TRBJ2-1; the match to TRBD2 covers 10 bases. V was clipped by 4 bases and J by 4 bases; unmatched bases: 11. This CDR3 is built from 17 residues. Germline-derived CDR1 and CDR2 are SGHRS and YFSETQ. CDR3 in DNA: TGCGCCAGCAGCCCGGAAGTTCTAGCGGGAGCGTACAATGAGCAGTTCTTC. Translated: CASSPEVLAGAYNEQFF.

The rearrangement uses TRBV7-8 and TRBJ2-3; TRBD2 aligns across 8 bases. The CDR3 has 18 residues. CDR1 is SGHVS, CDR2 FQNEAQ, per germline. The junction had 9 bases not matched to a gene; V was cut back by 1 base and J by 0 bases. CDR3 in DNA: TGTGCCAGCAGCTTAGAGGGACTAGTGGCTTCTAGCACAGATACGCAGTATTTT. Translation: CASSLEGLVASSTDTQYF.

V gene TRBV18 combines with J gene TRBJ2-1; 7 bases fit TRBD2. This CDR3 comprises 14 residues. Germline V gene data show CDR1 as KGHSH and CDR2 as LQKENI. V lost 2 bases and J lost 5; bases outside the gene matches: 3. The CDR3 spells CASSPGLDHNEQFF. The CDR3 nucleotides are TGTGCCAGCTCACCAGGACTAGACCACAATGAGCAGTTCTTC.

The V and J genes are TRBV5-1 and TRBJ2-7; D unclear. This CDR3 is built from 14 residues. The germline V gene encodes CDR1 SGHRS and CDR2 YFSETQ. V lost 1 base to trimming and J lost 6 bases, with 14 bases between them. The CDR3 spells CASSLLRSGSEQYF. For the CDR3, the DNA is TGCGCCAGCAGCTTGTTAAGGTCCGGGTCCGAGCAGTACTTC. The full variable domain, rest sourced from reference TRBV5-1 and TRBJ2-7, is KAGVTQTPRYLIKTRGQQVTLSCSPISGHRSVSWYQQTPGQGLQFLFEYFSETQRNKGNFPGRFSGRQFSNSRSEMNVSTLELGDSALYLCASSLLRSGSEQYFGPGTRLTVT.

This clonotype was seen repeatedly, ten times or more. This rearrangement joins TRBV15 to TRBJ2-5; D might be TRBD1 or TRBD2, each matching 6 bases. The V and J ends lost 4 bases and 4 bases respectively, with 13 bases between them. Germline assignment: CDR1 LNHNV and CDR2 YYDKDF (reference sequence). CDR3 size: 14 residues. The CDR3: CATSKRRDIETQYF. In nucleotides, the CDR3 is TGTGCCACCAGCAAACGGAGGGACATAGAGACCCAGTACTTC.

This clonotype appeared many times. This sequence joins TRBV7-2 and TRBJ2-5, with TRBD2 identical over 13 bases. This CDR3 region has 16 residues. The germline gives CDR1 SGHTA, CDR2 FQGNSA. V trimming: 1 base; J trimming: 1 base; junction bases outside the gene matches: 0. The CDR3 here is CASSLGTSGGQETQYF. In DNA, the CDR3 is TGTGCCAGCAGCTTAGGGACTAGCGGGGGCCAAGAGACCCAGTACTTC.

Only a few counts were recorded for this clonotype. V usage is TRBV5-1 and J usage is TRBJ2-7; D is unresolved. Germline loops: CDR1 SGHRS, CDR2 YFSETQ. Between the trimmed V and J ends, which lost 3 bases and 5 bases, there was a span of 18 bases. The CDR3 spans 15 residues. DNA of the CDR3: TGCGCCAGCAGCTCTCTTAGTGGGGTGGTGAACGAGCAGTACTTC. Encoded protein: CASSSLSGVVNEQYF.

The chain couples TRBV28 to TRBJ1-5; 7 bases are shared with TRBD1. In germline, CDR1 is MDHEN, CDR2 SYDVKM. Trimming at V came to 7 bases and at J to 5 bases, leaving 11 bases not matched to a gene. The CDR3 is 15 residues long. CDR3 DNA sequence: TGTGCCAGCACCCTTGACAGGGAGGGATATCAGCCCCAGCATTTT. The encoded protein is CASTLDREGYQPQHF.

There are a few counts of this clonotype. The chain joins TRBV29-1 to TRBJ2-1, with a weak D call TRBD2 (5 bases). Trimming removed 7 bases at V and 7 bases at J, with 17 bases between. CDR1 is SQVTM, CDR2 ANQGSEA, per germline. The CDR3 sequence is 13 residues long. DNA of the CDR3: TGCAGCGCTGTCGGTATGGAGGTTAATGAGCAGTTCTTC. It encodes CSAVGMEVNEQFF.

The chain carries TRBV28 and TRBJ2-3, with 13 positions matching TRBD2. V shed 6 bases, J shed 5 bases, and the junction held 8 bases outside the gene matches. Germline V lookup: CDR1 MDHEN, CDR2 SYDVKM. This CDR3 contains 16 residues. Here the CDR3 reads CASRSVLAGGGDTQYF. CDR3 DNA: TGTGCCAGCAGAAGCGTACTAGCGGGGGGGGGAGATACGCAGTATTTT.